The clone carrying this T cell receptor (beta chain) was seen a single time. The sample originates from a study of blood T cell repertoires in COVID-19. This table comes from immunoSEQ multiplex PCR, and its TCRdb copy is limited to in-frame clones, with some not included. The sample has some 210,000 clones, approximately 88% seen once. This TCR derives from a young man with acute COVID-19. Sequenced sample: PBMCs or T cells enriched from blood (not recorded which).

The CDR3 bases are TGTGCCAGCAGCACTCACCCTACCCGTTATGGCTACACCTTC. Residues: CASSTHPTRYGYTF. V usage is TRBV28 and J usage is TRBJ1-2; no firm D call. Trimming shortened V by 6 bases and J by 5 bases, and 16 bases separated the two germline ends. CDR1 is MDHEN, CDR2 SYDVKM, per germline. The length of the CDR3 is 14 residues.